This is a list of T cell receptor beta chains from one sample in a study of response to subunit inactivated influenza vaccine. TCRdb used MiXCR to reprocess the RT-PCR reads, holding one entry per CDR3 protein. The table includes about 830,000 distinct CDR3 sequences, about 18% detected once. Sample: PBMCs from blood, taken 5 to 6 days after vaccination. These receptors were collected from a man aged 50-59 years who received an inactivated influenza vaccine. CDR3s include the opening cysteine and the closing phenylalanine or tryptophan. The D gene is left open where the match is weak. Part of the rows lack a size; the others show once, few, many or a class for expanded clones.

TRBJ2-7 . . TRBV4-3 TGCGCCAGCAGCCAAGATTTGAGAAAGGGCGAGCAGTACTTC CASSQDLRKGEQYF
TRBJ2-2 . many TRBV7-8 TGTGCCAGCAGCCTAATGACAAACACCGGGGAGCTGTTTTTT CASSLMTNTGELFF
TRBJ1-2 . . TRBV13 TGTGCCAGCAGCTTAGGGGAACAGGGAGAAGGCCTCTATGGCTACACCTTC CASSLGEQGEGLYGYTF
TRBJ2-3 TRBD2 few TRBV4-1 TGCGCCAGCAGCCACCCCGGGACTACCACCGTTAGCGGCACGCAGTATTTT CASSHPGTTTVSGTQYF
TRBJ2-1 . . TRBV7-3 TGTGCCAGCAGCTTAGCACAGAGAGTTCGTAGTGAGCAGTTCTTC CASSLAQRVRSEQFF
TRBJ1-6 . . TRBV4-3 TGCGCCAGCAGCCAAGATGGGTCTTGGCGTTGGGATTCACCCCTCCACTTT CASSQDGSWRWDSPLHF
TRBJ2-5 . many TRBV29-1 TGCAGCGCCGGGACACCTCGGGAGACCCAGTACTTC CSAGTPRETQYF
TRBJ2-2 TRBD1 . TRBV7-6 TGTGCCAGCAAGGGACAGCTAGGCACCGGGGAGCTGTTTTTT CASKGQLGTGELFF
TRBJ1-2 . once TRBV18 TGTGCCAGCTCGCAGGGGAACGACTATGGCTACGCCTTC CASSQGNDYGYAF
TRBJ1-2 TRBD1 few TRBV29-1 TGCAGCGTGGAAGGGAGGGGGCAAGGTGGCTACACCTTC CSVEGRGQGGYTF
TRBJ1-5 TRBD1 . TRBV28 TGTGCCAGCAGTTCAAACAGGGGTTGGGACCAGCCCCAGCATTTT CASSSNRGWDQPQHF
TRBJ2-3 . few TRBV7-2 TGTGCCAGCAGCTTAGTCTCGGGTCTCACAGATACGCAGTATTTT CASSLVSGLTDTQYF
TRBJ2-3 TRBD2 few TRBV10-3 TGTGCCATCAGTGTGCTAGCGGGGCGAGATACGCAGTATTTT CAISVLAGRDTQYF
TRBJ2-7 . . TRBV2 TGTGCCAGCAGTGAATTGGGGAGGGGGCATCCATACGAGCAGTACTTC CASSELGRGHPYEQYF
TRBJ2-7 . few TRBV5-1 TGCGCCAGCAGCTTGGAAGTCGGGGGCAGGGCCTACGAGCAGTACTTC CASSLEVGGRAYEQYF
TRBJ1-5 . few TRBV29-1 TGCAGCGTTGAAACAGGGAATGGCAATCAGCCCCAGCATTTT CSVETGNGNQPQHF
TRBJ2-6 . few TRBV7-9 TGTGCCAGCAGCTTAGAGTCAGGGTTCGGGGCCAACGTCCTGACTTTC CASSLESGFGANVLTF
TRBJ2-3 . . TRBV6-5 TGTGCCAGCAGTTACCACAGTAAGGCAGATACGCAGTATTTT CASSYHSKADTQYF
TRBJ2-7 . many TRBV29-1 TGCAGCGTTGGAGTTTCCTCCTACGAGCAGTACTTC CSVGVSSYEQYF
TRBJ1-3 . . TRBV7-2 TGTGCCAGCAGCTTAGGAGGTGGACACGTTGGAAACACCATATATTTT CASSLGGGHVGNTIYF
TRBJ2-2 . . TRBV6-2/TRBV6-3 TGTGCCAGCGGTCCCCCCGGGGAGCTGTTTTTT CASGPPGELFF
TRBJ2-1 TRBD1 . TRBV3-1 TGTGCCAGCAGCCAAGGGACAGGGTTGGACAATGAGCAGTTCTTC CASSQGTGLDNEQFF
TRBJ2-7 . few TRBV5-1 TGCGCCAGCGGCCGGTCAGGGAAGAGCGACGAGCAGTACTTC CASGRSGKSDEQYF
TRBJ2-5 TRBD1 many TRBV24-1 TGTGCCACCAGTGACACCGGGACAGGGTTGGAGACCCAGTACTTC CATSDTGTGLETQYF
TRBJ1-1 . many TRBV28 TGTGCCAGTCGAACAGGGCCAAACACTGAAGCTTTCTTT CASRTGPNTEAFF
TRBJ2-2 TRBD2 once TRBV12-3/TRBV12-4 TGTGCCAGCAGTTTAGGTGGGAGGGCCGGCACCGGGGAGCTGTTTTTT CASSLGGRAGTGELFF
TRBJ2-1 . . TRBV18 TGTGCCAGCTCACCAATAACCAGCTCCTACAATGAGCAGTTCTTC CASSPITSSYNEQFF
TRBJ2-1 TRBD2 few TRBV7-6 TGTGCCGGAAATTTGACTAGCGCGACCTACAATGAGCAGTTCTTC CAGNLTSATYNEQFF
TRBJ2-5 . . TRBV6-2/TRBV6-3 TGTGCCAGCAGCACCGGGACGGAGAGGGGGGAGACCCAGTACTTC CASSTGTERGETQYF
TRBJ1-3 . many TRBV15 TGTGCCACCAGCAGAGCGGAGGGGTCGTTTGGAAACACCATATATTTT CATSRAEGSFGNTIYF
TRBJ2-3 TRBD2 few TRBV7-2 TGTGCCAGCAGCTCCGCTAGCGGGGGGGCCTTAGATACGCAGTATTTT CASSSASGGALDTQYF
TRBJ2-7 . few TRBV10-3 TGTGCCATCAAGATCGGAGGGAGTGTGAATAACGAGCAGTACTTC CAIKIGGSVNNEQYF
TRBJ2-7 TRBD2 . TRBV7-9 TGTGCCACCGACCCGAACGGGAGGGGCGAGCAGTACTTC CATDPNGRGEQYF
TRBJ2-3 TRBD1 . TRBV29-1 TGCAGCGTTACCTCTTACAGGGGACGCACAGATACGCAGTATTTT CSVTSYRGRTDTQYF
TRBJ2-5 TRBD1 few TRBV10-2 TGCGCCAGCAGTGATCGGGATACCGGGACAGGGGACGAGGTAGAGACCCAGTACTTC CASSDRDTGTGDEVETQYF